This T cell receptor (beta chain) was observed in a study of blood T cell repertoires in COVID-19. Assay used: immunoSEQ multiplex PCR; TCRdb lists only in-frame clones, some missing. The table includes approximately 290,000 clones, around 85% detected once. This CDR3 has 15 amino acids. V lost 1 base, J lost 0 bases, and 8 bases lay in between. The germline V gene has CDR1 SGHTA and CDR2 FQGTGA. The sequence was collected from a young woman who had recovered from COVID-19. Sequenced material: PBMCs or T cells enriched from blood (not recorded which). The J gene is TRBJ2-3, the V gene TRBV7-3; the D gene is possibly TRBD2 (6 bases). In DNA, the CDR3 is TGTGCCAGCAGCTTAAGGGACTCCAGCACAGATACGCAGTATTTT. Translation: CASSLRDSSTDTQYF.